Listed below are T cell receptor beta chains from one sample, sequenced in a study of T cells in Graves' hyperthyroidism and ophthalmopathy. Each CDR3 protein is one row after TCRdb ran MiXCR on the multiplex PCR reads. The sample consists of 700,000 or so distinct CDR3 sequences, over 15% of them appearing once. Sequenced material: blood. The receptors come from a man between 18 and 29 years old with Graves' hyperthyroidism. Both conserved end residues are part of each CDR3. The order of the fields is D gene, CDR3 length, J gene, clone size, V gene, CDR3 DNA, CDR3 protein. D genes are given only for firm matches. Some rows have no size entry. The others give once, few or many, or a class for an expanded clone.

>TRBD2|13|TRBJ2-5|few|TRBV20-1
TGCAGTGCTACCGGGAGGGCCGATGAGACCCAGTACTTC
CSATGRADETQYF
>.|10|TRBJ2-1|few|TRBV30
TGTGCCTGGAGTGAGGCAGAGCAGTTCTTC
CAWSEAEQFF
>TRBD1|15|TRBJ2-7|many|TRBV7-8
TGTGCCAGCAGCCCGGGACAGGGGGCGATCTACGAGCAGTACTTC
CASSPGQGAIYEQYF
>.|13|TRBJ2-5|few|TRBV12-3/TRBV12-4
TGTGCCAGCAGGCAGTCAGGGGAAGAGACCCAGTACTTC
CASRQSGEETQYF
>TRBD2|14|TRBJ2-7|many|TRBV2
TGTGCCAGTGAGGAGAACCAGCTTAGCGGGGAGCAGTACTTC
CASEENQLSGEQYF
>TRBD1|16|TRBJ1-2|.|TRBV15
TGTGCCACCAGCAGACCCGGGACAGGGGGCGCCTATGGCTACACCTTC
CATSRPGTGGAYGYTF
>TRBD2|16|TRBJ2-7|.|TRBV4-2
TGTGCCAGCAGCCAAGTGGGGACTAGCGTACCCTACGAGCAGTACTTC
CASSQVGTSVPYEQYF
>.|11|TRBJ2-7|many|TRBV11-1
TGTGCCAGCACCGGGCTGAACGAGCAGTACTTC
CASTGLNEQYF
>.|12|TRBJ2-2|.|TRBV19
TGTGCCAGTAGGTTTAGCACCGGGGAGCTGTTTTTT
CASRFSTGELFF
>TRBD2|15|TRBJ2-7|many|TRBV28
TGTGCCAGCAGTTCTAGCGGGAGTTTTAACTACGAGCAGTACTTC
CASSSSGSFNYEQYF
>.|14|TRBJ2-5|few|TRBV7-8
TGTGCCAGCAGCTTAGCGAAGGGGAAGGAGACCCAGTACTTC
CASSLAKGKETQYF
>.|15|TRBJ2-7|.|TRBV7-2
TGTGCCAGCAGCTTGTTGTCAGGTCCCTCCTACGAGCAGTACTTC
CASSLLSGPSYEQYF
>.|12|TRBJ1-2|many|TRBV3-1
TGTGCCAGCAGCCAATCCGGGGTCGGCTACACCTTC
CASSQSGVGYTF
>.|13|TRBJ1-1|many|TRBV29-1
TGCAGCGTCCAATCGGGCCTGAACACTGAAGCTTTCTTT
CSVQSGLNTEAFF
>TRBD1|13|TRBJ2-7|few|TRBV5-6
TGTGCCAGCAGCCCTCGACAGGGCCTCGAGCAGTACTTC
CASSPRQGLEQYF
>.|15|TRBJ2-7|many|TRBV18
TGTGCCAGCTCACCTTCACCAACCTTAGGTTACGAGCAGTACTTC
CASSPSPTLGYEQYF
>TRBD2|16|TRBJ2-1|.|TRBV9
TGTGCCAGCAGCGTAGCGGCTAGCGGGAGTACGGATGAGCAGTTCTTC
CASSVAASGSTDEQFF
>TRBD2|13|TRBJ2-1|few|TRBV12-3/TRBV12-4
TGTGCCAGCAGCCGCGGGACTAGCAATGAGCAGTTCTTC
CASSRGTSNEQFF
>.|13|TRBJ2-5|.|TRBV10-3
TGTGCCATCAGTGGGGAGCAGCAAGAGACCCAGTACTTC
CAISGEQQETQYF
>.|14|TRBJ2-7|many|TRBV15
TGTGCCACCAGCAGAGGGGGGATACTCTACGAGCAGTACTTC
CATSRGGILYEQYF
>TRBD1|15|TRBJ2-6|.|TRBV29-1
TGCAGCGTTCCGGACAGGCTAGAAGGGGCCAACGTCCTGACTTTC
CSVPDRLEGANVLTF
>.|13|TRBJ2-3|once|TRBV24-1
TGTGCCACCAGTGATCCGGACCCCAATACGCAGTATTTT
CATSDPDPNTQYF
>TRBD2|15|TRBJ2-7|many|TRBV18
TGTGCCAGCTCACCACCCGGTAGCGGGAAATACGAGCAGTACTTC
CASSPPGSGKYEQYF
>.|13|TRBJ2-4|many|TRBV2
TGTGCCAGCAGTTCTGTCGCCAAAAACATTCAGTACTTC
CASSSVAKNIQYF
>.|13|TRBJ1-1|.|TRBV29-1
TGCAGCGTTGTGGGGAGGAGAAAACCTGAAGCTTTCTTT
CSVVGRRKPEAFF
>TRBD1|16|TRBJ1-5|few|TRBV27
TGTGCCAGCAGTACACGGACAGGACTTAGCAATCAGCCCCAGCATTTT
CASSTRTGLSNQPQHF
>TRBD2|13|TRBJ2-5|.|TRBV10-3
TGTGCCATCAGTCTAGCGGGGAAAGAGACCCAGTACTTC
CAISLAGKETQYF
>TRBD1|18|TRBJ2-4|few|TRBV18
TGTGCCAGCTCACCCTTGTCCCGTTATACGACAGGGGGAAACATTCAGTACTTC
CASSPLSRYTTGGNIQYF
>TRBD1|15|TRBJ2-7|.|TRBV19
TGTGCCAGTAGTGGAGGGACAGGGGAGACCTACGAGCAGTACTTC
CASSGGTGETYEQYF
>.|13|TRBJ2-1|few|TRBV7-9
TGTGCCAGCAGCCCCACAATGGGCAATGAGCAGTTCTTC
CASSPTMGNEQFF
>.|16|TRBJ1-5|many|TRBV6-2/TRBV6-3
TGTGCCAGCAGTTACGAGCGCCGGGCTTGGAATCAGCCCCAGCATTTT
CASSYERRAWNQPQHF
>TRBD1|14|TRBJ1-5|few|TRBV28
TGTGCCAGCAGGACTGGACAGGAAACGGGGCCCCAGCATTTT
CASRTGQETGPQHF
>.|13|TRBJ2-1|few|TRBV7-2
TGTGCCAGCAGCTCCGACATAGGCAATGAGCAGTTCTTC
CASSSDIGNEQFF
>TRBD2|14|TRBJ2-7|many|TRBV3-1
TGTGCCAGCGGAATGGGACTAGCGGGAGACGAGCAGTACTTC
CASGMGLAGDEQYF
>TRBD2|14|TRBJ2-7|few|TRBV28
TGTGCCAGCATGGGAGGGCTGATGGGTCGGGAGCAGTACTTC
CASMGGLMGREQYF
>TRBD2|16|TRBJ2-1|.|TRBV7-3
TGTGCCAGCAGCCCGCGGGGTAGCGGGAGTAGGAATGAGCAGTTCTTC
CASSPRGSGSRNEQFF
>.|13|TRBJ1-2|many|TRBV7-2
TGTGCCAGCAGCTTACCAGGATGGGATGGCTACACCTTC
CASSLPGWDGYTF
>TRBD2|16|TRBJ2-7|.|TRBV7-9
TGTGCCAGCAGCGCGCGGCTGACTAGCGGGAGGTACGAGCAGTACTTC
CASSARLTSGRYEQYF
>.|15|TRBJ2-3|few|TRBV6-1
TGTGCCAGCAGTTCTTACAGGGTCTACACAGATACGCAGTATTTT
CASSSYRVYTDTQYF
>.|12|TRBJ2-7|few|TRBV10-2
TGCGCCAGCAGTGAGTTTAAGTACGAGCAGTACTTC
CASSEFKYEQYF
>TRBD2|14|TRBJ2-7|many|TRBV20-1
TGCAGTGCCGCCTTCCTAGCGGGAGGTGACGAGCAGTACTTC
CSAAFLAGGDEQYF
>.|12|TRBJ2-7|.|TRBV2
TGTGCCAGCATGCAGGGGTTGTACGAGCAGTACTTC
CASMQGLYEQYF
>TRBD1|17|TRBJ2-7|many|TRBV6-1
TGTGCCAGCAGTGATTCGTGGGTCGGGACAGGGTTCCACGAGCAGTACTTC
CASSDSWVGTGFHEQYF
>.|14|TRBJ2-3|many|TRBV29-1
TGCAGCTCTCGGCATCAGGTCATCACAGATACGCAGTATTTT
CSSRHQVITDTQYF
>.|11|TRBJ1-1|.|TRBV29-1
TGCAGCGTTGCAACAGATCCTGAAGCTTTCTTT
CSVATDPEAFF
>.|16|TRBJ1-2|.|TRBV7-9
TGTGCCAGCAGCGAAGGGTGGGGGGTCGGGAACTATGGCTACACCTTC
CASSEGWGVGNYGYTF
>TRBD1|17|TRBJ1-3|few|TRBV4-2
TGTGCCAGCAGCCCCCGTTTAACAGGGACAGCTGGAAACACCATATATTTT
CASSPRLTGTAGNTIYF
>.|14|TRBJ2-1|many|TRBV18
TGTGCCAGCTCACCACAGAGGGCTTCTAATGAGCAGTTCTTC
CASSPQRASNEQFF
>.|15|TRBJ1-1|many|TRBV4-2
TGTGCCAGCAGCCAAGGGCTGGTTGAGAACACTGAAGCTTTCTTT
CASSQGLVENTEAFF
>.|17|TRBJ2-7|few|TRBV3-2
TGTGCCAGCAGCCCAAACTGGGGGTGGGACAGGGACTACGAGCAGTACTTC
CASSPNWGWDRDYEQYF
>.|14|TRBJ2-3|.|TRBV29-1
TGCAGCGTCGTTAGCCGGGGAGGCACAGATACGCAGTATTTT
CSVVSRGGTDTQYF
>.|15|TRBJ1-4|.|TRBV7-9
TGTGCCAGCAGCACAGACAGCTTATATCCTGAAAAACTGTTTTTT
CASSTDSLYPEKLFF
>TRBD1|14|TRBJ2-3|few|TRBV29-1
TGCAGCGTTGGAGACAGGGGGGGATCAGATACGCAGTATTTT
CSVGDRGGSDTQYF
>.|15|TRBJ2-7|.|TRBV6-1
TGTGCCAGCAGGACCGGGACACAGGAGACCTACGAGCAGTACTTC
CASRTGTQETYEQYF
>TRBD2|14|TRBJ2-1|many|TRBV10-3
TGTGCCATCGGGGGACTAGCGGGAGTCAATGAGCAGTTCTTC
CAIGGLAGVNEQFF
>.|15|TRBJ1-1|few|TRBV11-2
TGTGCCAGCAGCTTCGGGGGGGGGCTGCGAACTGAAGCTTTCTTT
CASSFGGGLRTEAFF
>.|13|TRBJ2-5|many|TRBV10-3
TGTGCCATCAGTTCCGGGACGGACAATAATCCGTACTTC
CAISSGTDNNPYF